This T cell receptor beta chain was identified in a study of T cell repertoires in cytomegalovirus infection. As regards this clonotype: Its specificity is not known.

General observations from the study: HLA-C-restricted CMV-specific TCR beta clonotypes were dominant in the ex vivo response.

One entry per CDR3 protein results from TCRdb running MiXCR on the reads. The profile shows approximately 750,000 distinct CDR3 sequences, roughly 36% of them singletons. This CDR3 has 17 amino acids. V was pared by 3 bases and J by 0 bases, with 8 bases of the junction left unmatched. Germline V gene lookup returns CDR1 MGHRA and CDR2 YSYEKL. Material for sequencing was PBMCs. The chain joins TRBV4-1 to TRBJ1-1; 9 positions match TRBD1. This receptor was obtained from a human donor in good health (CMV status not recorded). Some clones in this sample may be carry-over from other donors' samples. As DNA, the CDR3 is TGCGCCAGCAGCCATGCTCCGGGACAGGGATTGAACACTGAAGCTTTCTTT. It yields the protein CASSHAPGQGLNTEAFF.